This TCR beta chain was observed in a study of lymphopenia after photon versus proton radiotherapy. The CDR3 extends over 13 amino acids. Between the trimmed V and J ends, which lost 4 bases and 2 bases, there was a span of 9 bases. Germline V gene sequence: CDR1 SGDLS, CDR2 YYNGEE. Libraries were prepared by immunoSEQ multiplex PCR; TCRdb keeps only in-frame clonotypes and omits some of them. The data hold about 27,000 clones, with roughly 89% observed a single time. The clonotype was recovered from a man aged 45-65 years with gastric cancer. The sample was peripheral blood, taken from a patient treated with photon-based radiotherapy. The chain recombines TRBV9 with TRBJ2-5; D gene uncertain. The CDR3 region has the DNA TGTGCCAGCAGCACCAGTAATCAAGAGACCCAGTACTTC. This sequence encodes CASSTSNQETQYF.